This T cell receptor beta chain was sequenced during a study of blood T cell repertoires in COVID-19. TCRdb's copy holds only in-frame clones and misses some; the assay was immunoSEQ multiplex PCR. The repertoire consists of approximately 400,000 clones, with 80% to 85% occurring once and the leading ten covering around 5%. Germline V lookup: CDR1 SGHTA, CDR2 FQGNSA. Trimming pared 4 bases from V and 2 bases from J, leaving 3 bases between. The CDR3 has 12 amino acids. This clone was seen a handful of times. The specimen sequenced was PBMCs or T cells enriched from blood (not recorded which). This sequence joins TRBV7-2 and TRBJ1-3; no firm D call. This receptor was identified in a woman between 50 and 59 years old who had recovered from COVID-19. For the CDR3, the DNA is TGTGCCAGCAGCTCTCCTGGAAACACCATATATTTT. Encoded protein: CASSSPGNTIYF.